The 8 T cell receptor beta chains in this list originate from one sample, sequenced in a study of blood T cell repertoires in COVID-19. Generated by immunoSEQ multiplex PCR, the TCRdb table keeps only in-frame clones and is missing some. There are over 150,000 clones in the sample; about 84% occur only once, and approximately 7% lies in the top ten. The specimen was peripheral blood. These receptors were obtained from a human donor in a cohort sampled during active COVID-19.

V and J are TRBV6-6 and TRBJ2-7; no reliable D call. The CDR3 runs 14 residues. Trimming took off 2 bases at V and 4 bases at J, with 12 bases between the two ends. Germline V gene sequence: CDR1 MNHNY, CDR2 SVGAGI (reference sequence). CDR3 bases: TGTGCCAGCAGTTACACCCAACACAGATACGAGCAGTACTTC. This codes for CASSYTQHRYEQYF.

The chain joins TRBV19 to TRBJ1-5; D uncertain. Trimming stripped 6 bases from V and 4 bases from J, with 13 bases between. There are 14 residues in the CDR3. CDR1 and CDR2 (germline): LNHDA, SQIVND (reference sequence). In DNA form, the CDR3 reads TGTGCCAGTAGACACCCCCGGGTAAATCAGCCCCAGCATTTT. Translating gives CASRHPRVNQPQHF.

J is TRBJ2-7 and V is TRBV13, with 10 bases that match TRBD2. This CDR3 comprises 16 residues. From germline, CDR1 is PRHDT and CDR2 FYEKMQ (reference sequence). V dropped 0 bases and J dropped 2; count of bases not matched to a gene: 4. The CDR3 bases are TGTGCCAGCAGCTTAGGCCAAGGACTAGCGGCCTACGAGCAGTACTTC. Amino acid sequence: CASSLGQGLAAYEQYF.

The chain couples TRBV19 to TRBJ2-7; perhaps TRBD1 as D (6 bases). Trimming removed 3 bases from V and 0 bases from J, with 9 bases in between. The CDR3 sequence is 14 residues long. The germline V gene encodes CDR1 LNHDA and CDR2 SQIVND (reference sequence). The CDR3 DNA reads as TGTGCCAGTAGTATTACAGGGACCTCCTACGAGCAGTACTTC. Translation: CASSITGTSYEQYF.

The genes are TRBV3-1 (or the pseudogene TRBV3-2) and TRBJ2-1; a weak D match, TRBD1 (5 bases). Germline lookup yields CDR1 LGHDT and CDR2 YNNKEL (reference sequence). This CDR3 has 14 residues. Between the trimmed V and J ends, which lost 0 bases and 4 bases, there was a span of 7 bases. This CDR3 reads CASSQETGYNEQFF. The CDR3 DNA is TGTGCCAGCAGCCAAGAAACAGGATACAATGAGCAGTTCTTC.

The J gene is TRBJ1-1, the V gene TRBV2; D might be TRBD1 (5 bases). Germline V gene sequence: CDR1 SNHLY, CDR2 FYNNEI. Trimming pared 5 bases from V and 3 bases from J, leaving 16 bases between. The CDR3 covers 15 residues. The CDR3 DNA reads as TGTGCCAGCAGTCCTACAAGGGGTAGGGACACTGAAGCTTTCTTT. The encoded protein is CASSPTRGRDTEAFF.

CDR3 nucleotide sequence: TGCGCCAGCAGCCTCGGACTAGCGGGGGGGCCAGACAATGAGCAGTTCTTC. The encoded protein is CASSLGLAGGPDNEQFF. J is TRBJ2-1 and V is TRBV5-1, with TRBD2 matching over 15 bases. Trimming removed 4 bases from V and 5 bases from J; junction bases left unmatched: 7. Germline V gene data show CDR1 as SGHRS and CDR2 as YFSETQ. This CDR3 comprises 17 residues. Based on the CDR3 plus reference TRBV5-1 and TRBJ2-1, the full variable domain is KAGVTQTPRYLIKTRGQQVTLSCSPISGHRSVSWYQQTPGQGLQFLFEYFSETQRNKGNFPGRFSGRQFSNSRSEMNVSTLELGDSALYLCASSLGLAGGPDNEQFFGPGTRLTVL.

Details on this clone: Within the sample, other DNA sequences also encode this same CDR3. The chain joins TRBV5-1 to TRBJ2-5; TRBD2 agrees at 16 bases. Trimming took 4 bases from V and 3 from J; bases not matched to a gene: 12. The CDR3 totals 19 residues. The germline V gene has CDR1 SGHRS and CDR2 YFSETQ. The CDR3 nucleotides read TGCGCCAGCAGCCCCGGGACTAGCGGGGGGGCGCAAAGTAAAGAGACCCAGTACTTC. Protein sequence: CASSPGTSGGAQSKETQYF.